The 17 T cell receptor beta chains below all came from one sample that was sequenced in a study of T cell repertoires in ileal Crohn's disease. The method was immunoSEQ multiplex PCR; TCRdb's version includes in-frame clones alone and lacks a portion of them. The sample shows roughly 13,000 clones, roughly nine tenths of them seen only once. Sequencing was carried out using ileal tissue. The receptors derive from an adult with Crohn's disease.

The chain employs TRBV29-1 and TRBJ2-2; 7 bases align to TRBD1. Germline CDR1 and CDR2: SQVTM and ANQGSEA. J gave up 3 bases and V 7 bases, and 8 bases lay outside the gene matches. The CDR3 contains 14 residues. Here the CDR3 DNA reads TGCAGCGCCCAGACCGGGACAGACACCGGGGAGCTGTTTTTT. This gives the protein CSAQTGTDTGELFF.

The V and J genes are TRBV6-5 and TRBJ2-3; 12 positions match TRBD2. The length of the CDR3 is 15 residues. V lost 6 bases to trimming and J lost 7 bases; unmatched junction nucleotides: 8. Looked up from germline, CDR1 is MNHEY and CDR2 is SVGAGI. CDR3 DNA: TGTGCCAGCAGCCGACTAGCGGGAGAGGCGAATACGCAGTATTTT. Residues: CASSRLAGEANTQYF.

V and J are TRBV4-1 and TRBJ1-2, with 7 bases aligning to TRBD1. Trimming cost V 0 bases and J 8 bases; bases outside gene matches: 12. Germline CDR1 reads MGHRA; CDR2 reads YSYEKL. The CDR3 is 16 residues long. The CDR3 reads CASSQDVQGQAKGYTF. Written as DNA, the CDR3 is TGCGCCAGCAGCCAAGATGTTCAAGGACAGGCCAAAGGCTACACCTTC.

This chain links TRBV6-1 with TRBJ2-7, with TRBD1 matching 10 bases. J gave up 3 bases and V 7 bases, and 9 bases lay outside the gene matches. The CDR3 loop spans 15 amino acids. Germline-derived CDR1 and CDR2 are MNHNS and SASEGT. In nucleotides, the CDR3 is TGTGCCAGCACCTCTCCCGGACAGGGGGTCTACGAGCAGTACTTC. As protein: CASTSPGQGVYEQYF.

The V and J genes are TRBV7-2 and TRBJ1-4, with 7 bases aligning to TRBD1. The germline V gene encodes CDR1 SGHTA and CDR2 FQGNSA. CDR3 length: 16 residues. Trimming at V came to 3 bases and at J to 4 bases, leaving 8 bases not matched to a gene. Here the CDR3 reads CASSFTGTAYNEKLFF. CDR3 sequence (DNA): TGTGCCAGCAGCTTTACCGGGACAGCTTATAATGAAAAACTGTTTTTT.

The gene calls are TRBV27 and TRBJ2-1, with 9 positions matching TRBD2. Germline V CDR1 and CDR2: MNHEY, SMNVEV (reference sequence). Trimming took 6 bases from V and 2 from J; bases not matched to a gene: 2. There are 14 residues in the CDR3. The CDR3 DNA is TGTGCCAGCAGGGCGGGAGGGACCTACAATGAGCAGTTCTTC. Its protein is CASRAGGTYNEQFF.

The chain's CDR3 is CASSLLSGGTSYEQYF. In DNA form, the CDR3 reads TGCGCCAGCAGCTTACTTAGCGGGGGGACCTCCTACGAGCAGTACTTC. The chain couples TRBV5-1 to TRBJ2-7; 10 nucleotides agree with TRBD2. The CDR3 extends over 16 amino acids. From germline, CDR1 is SGHRS and CDR2 YFSETQ. Trimming at V came to 2 bases and at J to 0 bases, leaving 5 bases not matched to a gene.

The CDR3 loop reads CASSRSGGGTEAFF. Written as DNA, the CDR3 is TGTGCCAGCTCGCGGTCCGGGGGGGGAACTGAAGCTTTCTTT. The V call is TRBV18, the J call TRBJ1-1; weak D call: TRBD1 (5 bases). There are 14 residues in the CDR3. CDR1 is KGHSH, CDR2 LQKENI, per germline. V was clipped by 6 bases and J by 5 bases, with 16 bases between them.

The rearrangement uses TRBV28 and TRBJ1-1, with 7 bases that match TRBD1. The CDR3 spans 15 residues. V dropped 5 bases and J dropped 4; count of bases not matched to a gene: 10. Per germline, CDR1 MDHEN and CDR2 SYDVKM. The CDR3 DNA reads TGTGCCAGCAGTATTCTACAGGGGTTCGGCACTGAAGCTTTCTTT. It is translated as CASSILQGFGTEAFF.

V gene TRBV5-3 combines with J gene TRBJ1-5; D is unclear. TRBV5-3 is an ORF; its function is uncertain. The CDR3 has 11 amino acids. Trimming took off 4 bases at V and 7 bases at J, with 6 bases between the two ends. The DNA of the CDR3 is TGTGCCAGAAGCCCGGTGCAGCCCCAGCATTTT. Its protein product is CARSPVQPQHF.

The table lists this clone with a few counts. The chain recombines TRBV29-1 with TRBJ2-1; 9 bases are shared with TRBD2. Germline V gene lookup returns CDR1 SQVTM and CDR2 ANQGSEA. After removal of 1 base from V and 7 bases from J, the junction contained 11 bases not matched to a gene. The CDR3 sequence is 16 residues long. The CDR3 spells CSVEARDSGSQNEQFF. The CDR3 nucleotides read TGCAGCGTTGAAGCCCGGGATAGCGGGAGTCAGAATGAGCAGTTCTTC.

This chain joins TRBV5-1 and TRBJ2-5; possibly TRBD2 for D (5 bases). V lost 0 bases and J lost 0, with 9 bases in between. Looked up from germline, CDR1 is SGHRS and CDR2 is YFSETQ. CDR3 length: 15 residues. As DNA, the CDR3 is TGCGCCAGCAGCTTGGCCGCTAGCAACCAAGAGACCCAGTACTTC. This sequence encodes CASSLAASNQETQYF. Full variable domain (outside the CDR3, taken from reference TRBV5-1 and TRBJ2-5): KAGVTQTPRYLIKTRGQQVTLSCSPISGHRSVSWYQQTPGQGLQFLFEYFSETQRNKGNFPGRFSGRQFSNSRSEMNVSTLELGDSALYLCASSLAASNQETQYFGPGTRLLVL.

The V call is TRBV5-1, the J call TRBJ2-3; 9 bases are a match to TRBD1. With 3 bases clipped from V and 5 bases from J, the junction kept 10 bases outside the gene matches. The germline gives CDR1 SGHRS, CDR2 YFSETQ. This CDR3 is 16 amino acids long. CDR3 in amino acids: CASSSLQTGGIDTQYF. The CDR3 nucleotides are TGCGCCAGCAGCTCGCTCCAAACAGGGGGCATAGATACGCAGTATTTT.

This chain joins TRBV28 and TRBJ1-2, with D perhaps matching TRBD1 (6 bases). Germline CDR1 reads MDHEN; CDR2 reads SYDVKM. V was pared by 7 bases and J by 7 bases, with 16 bases between. This CDR3 has 13 residues. This chain's CDR3 is CASTTIQGRGYTF. DNA for the CDR3: TGTGCCAGCACCACGATACAGGGCCGTGGCTACACCTTC.

The rearrangement uses TRBV28 and TRBJ2-7; TRBD1 agrees at 10 bases. The germline gives CDR1 MDHEN, CDR2 SYDVKM. The CDR3 contains 15 residues. Trimming at V came to 6 bases and at J to 3 bases, leaving 8 bases not matched to a gene. CDR3 in DNA: TGTGCCAGCAGACCCGGGACAGGGGACGGCTACGAGCAGTACTTC. Its protein is CASRPGTGDGYEQYF.

V gene TRBV5-6 combines with J gene TRBJ1-1; D ambiguous. Trimming took 2 bases from V and 3 from J, leaving 20 bases between them. The CDR3 extends over 17 amino acids. Germline lookup yields CDR1 SGHDT and CDR2 YYEEEE. Here the CDR3 reads CASSFDDTSHPDTEAFF. The CDR3 bases are TGTGCCAGCAGCTTTGATGACACCAGTCACCCCGACACTGAAGCTTTCTTT.

V usage is TRBV20-1 and J usage is TRBJ2-5; possibly TRBD2 for D (5 bases). From germline, CDR1 is DFQATT and CDR2 SNEGSKA (reference sequence). The V end was cut by 5 bases, the J end by 11 bases, with 15 bases between. The length of the CDR3 is 11 residues. The CDR3 here is CSAFILGEQYF. In nucleotides, the CDR3 is TGCAGTGCTTTCATTCTTGGGGAGCAGTACTTC.